This T cell receptor beta chain was profiled in a study of blood T cells in healthy people across ages. Findings and caveats of the study: Conclusively comparing naive with antigen-experienced cells was impossible with unsorted PBMCs.

Turning to this clonotype: No antigen is known for it.

PCR was performed a second time for roughly 6 to 12 cycles using a sample-barcoded 5' primer and a J-beta primer mix. Each CDR3 protein gets one entry after TCRdb re-called the 5' RACE reads with MiXCR. Of 910,000 or so distinct CDR3 sequences in the sample, 51% are singletons; the top ten hold 20% to 25%. CDR3 length: 15 amino acids. V lost 4 bases, J lost 2 bases, and 6 bases stayed unmatched. In germline, CDR1 is SGHRS, CDR2 YFSETQ. The J gene is TRBJ2-7, the V gene TRBV5-1; the match to TRBD1 covers 10 bases. This clonotype was obtained from an older woman in good health. The sequenced sample consisted of blood. The chain's CDR3 is CASSPGQGVTYEQYF. The CDR3 coding sequence is TGCGCCAGCAGCCCTGGACAGGGGGTTACCTACGAGCAGTACTTC.